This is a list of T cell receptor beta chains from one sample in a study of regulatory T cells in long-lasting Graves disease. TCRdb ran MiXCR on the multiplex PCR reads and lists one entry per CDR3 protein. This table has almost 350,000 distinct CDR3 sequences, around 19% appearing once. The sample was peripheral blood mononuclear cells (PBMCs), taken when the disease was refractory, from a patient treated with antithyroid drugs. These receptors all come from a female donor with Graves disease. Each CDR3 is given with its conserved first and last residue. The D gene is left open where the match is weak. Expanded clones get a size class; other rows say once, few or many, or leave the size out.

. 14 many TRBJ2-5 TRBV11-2 TGTGCCAGCAGCTTAGTCTGGGCCGGCGAGACCCAGTACTTC CASSLVWAGETQYF
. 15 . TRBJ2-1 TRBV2 TGTGCCAGCAGCGCGTCGGACACAACAGACGCTGAGCAGTTCTTC CASSASDTTDAEQFF
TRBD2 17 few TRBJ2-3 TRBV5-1 TGCGCCAGCAGCTGGATTAGCGGGGAAGACTTCACAGATACGCAGTATTTT CASSWISGEDFTDTQYF
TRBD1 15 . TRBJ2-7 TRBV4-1 TGCGCCAGCAGCCATGTAGACAGGGGGGGCTACGAGCAGTACTTC CASSHVDRGGYEQYF
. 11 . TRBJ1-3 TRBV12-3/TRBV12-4 TGTGCCAGCAGCCACTCTAGCCCCATATATTTT CASSHSSPIYF
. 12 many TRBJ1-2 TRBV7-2 TGTGCCAGCAGCAAGGACAACTATGGCTACACCTTC CASSKDNYGYTF
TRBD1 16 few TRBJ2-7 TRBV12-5 TGTGCTAGTGGTTTGGACACAGGGGGAGGTTCCTACGAGCAGTACTTC CASGLDTGGGSYEQYF
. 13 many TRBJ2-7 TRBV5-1 TGTGCCAGCAGTTTGGTAAGCTCCTACGAGCAGTACTTC CASSLVSSYEQYF
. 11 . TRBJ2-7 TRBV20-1 TGCAGTGCTAGTTCCGACTACGAGCAGTACTTC CSASSDYEQYF
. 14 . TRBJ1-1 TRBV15 TGTGCCACCAGCAGAGATCGGGGGGCGACTGAAGCTTTCTTT CATSRDRGATEAFF
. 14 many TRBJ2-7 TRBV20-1 TGCAGTGCTCCGAACCCGGACGGAAGGTACGAGCAGTACTTC CSAPNPDGRYEQYF
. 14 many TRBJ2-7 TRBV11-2 TGTGCCAGCAGCGATTTACGGGGGGCCTGGGAGCAGTACTTC CASSDLRGAWEQYF
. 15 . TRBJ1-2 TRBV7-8 TGTGCCAGCAGCTTAGGGGGTACAATTTCCTATGGCTACACCTTC CASSLGGTISYGYTF
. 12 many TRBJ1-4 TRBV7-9 TGTGCCAGCAGCTCTGTAGGCGAAAAACTGTTTTTT CASSSVGEKLFF
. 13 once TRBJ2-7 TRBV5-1 TGCGCCAGCAGTTGGGGGGAGAACTACGAGCAGTACTTC CASSWGENYEQYF
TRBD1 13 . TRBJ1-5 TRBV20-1 TGCAGTGCTCCACAGGGGAGGAAACAGCCCCAGCATTTT CSAPQGRKQPQHF
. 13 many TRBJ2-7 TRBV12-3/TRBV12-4 TGTGCCAGCAGTTTATACGGCTCCTACGAGCAGTACTTC CASSLYGSYEQYF
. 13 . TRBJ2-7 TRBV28 TGTGCCAGCAGTATCCCCGCCCCTTACGAGCAGTACTTC CASSIPAPYEQYF
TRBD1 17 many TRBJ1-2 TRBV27 TGTGCCAGCAGTTTCTTGATGCCCCGGACAGGGGGCCATGGCTACACCTTC CASSFLMPRTGGHGYTF
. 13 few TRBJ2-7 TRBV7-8 TGTGCCAGCAGCCGGGTCGGGTCCTACGAGCAGTACTTC CASSRVGSYEQYF
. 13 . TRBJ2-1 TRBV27 TGTGCCAGTAGTCTTGGATCCAGCAATGAGCAGTTCTTC CASSLGSSNEQFF
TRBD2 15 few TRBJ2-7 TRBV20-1 TGCAGTGCAAAACTAGCGGGAGGGTCACATTACGAGCAGTACTTC CSAKLAGGSHYEQYF
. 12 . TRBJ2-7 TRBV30 TGTGCCTGGAGTCCCGACCGAACGAAACAGTACTTC CAWSPDRTKQYF
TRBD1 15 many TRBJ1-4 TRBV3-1 TGTGCCAGCAGCCAAACGACAGGGCCCAATGAAAAACTGTTTTTT CASSQTTGPNEKLFF
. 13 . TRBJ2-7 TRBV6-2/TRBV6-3 TGTGCCATCAGAGAAGTGGTCTCCTACGAGCAGTACTTC CAIREVVSYEQYF
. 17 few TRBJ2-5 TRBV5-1 TGCGCCAGCAGCCCCGCGGTGGCGGCGGGGTTACAAGAGACCCAGTACTTC CASSPAVAAGLQETQYF
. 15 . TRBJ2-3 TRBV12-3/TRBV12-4 TGTGCCAGCAGTTTCCGGCAGGGGTATGCAGATACGCAGTATTTT CASSFRQGYADTQYF
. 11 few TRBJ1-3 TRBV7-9 TGTGCCAGCAGCCAACGTATCACCATATATTTT CASSQRITIYF
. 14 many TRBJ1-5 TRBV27 TGTGCCAGCAGTTTGAGGCAGGGCGGTCAGCCCCAGCATTTT CASSLRQGGQPQHF
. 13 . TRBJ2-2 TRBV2 TGTGCCAGCAGCCCCCTTGGGGTCGGGGAGCTGTTTTTT CASSPLGVGELFF
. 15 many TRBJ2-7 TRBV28 TGTGCCAGCAGTTTAAGGCACTACAAGGGCTACGAGCAGTACTTC CASSLRHYKGYEQYF
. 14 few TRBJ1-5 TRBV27 TGTGCCAGCAGTTTTCAGGAGGGCAATCAGCCCCAGCATTTT CASSFQEGNQPQHF
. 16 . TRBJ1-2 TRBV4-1 TGCGCCAGCAGCCACGTCTTCCGGGACCCGGGGCATGGCTACACCTTC CASSHVFRDPGHGYTF
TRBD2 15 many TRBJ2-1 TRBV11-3 TGTGCCAGCAGCACACGGACTAGCGGGGGGGCCATACAGTTCTTC CASSTRTSGGAIQFF
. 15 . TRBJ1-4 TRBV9 TGTGCCAGCAGCGTCGTAGGCCAGGGTGGGGAAAAACTGTTTTTT CASSVVGQGGEKLFF
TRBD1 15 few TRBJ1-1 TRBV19 TGTGCCAGTAGTATAACAGGGGGCCGGAACACTGAAGCTTTCTTT CASSITGGRNTEAFF
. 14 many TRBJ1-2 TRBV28 TGTGCCAGCAGTTTGATCCAAGAGAACTATGGCTACACCTTC CASSLIQENYGYTF
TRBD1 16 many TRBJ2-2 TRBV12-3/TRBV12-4 TGTGCCAGCAGTTTTCAGGGACAGGGGGGCGCCGGGGAGCTGTTTTTT CASSFQGQGGAGELFF
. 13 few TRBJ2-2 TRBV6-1 TGTGCCAGCAGTCGCACCAGGGCCGGGGAGCTGTTTTTT CASSRTRAGELFF
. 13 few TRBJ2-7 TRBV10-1 TGCGCCAGCAGCCGGGACGGCCTGACCGAGCAGTACTTC CASSRDGLTEQYF
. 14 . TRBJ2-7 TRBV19 TGTGCCAGTAGTATAAGGGGGACGGCCTACGAGCAGTACTTC CASSIRGTAYEQYF
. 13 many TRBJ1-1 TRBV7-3 TGTGCCAGCAGCTTCTTACAGAACACTGAAGCTTTCTTT CASSFLQNTEAFF
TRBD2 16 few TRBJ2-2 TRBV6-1 TGTGCCAGCAGTCGAACTAGCGGGGGCCTCCCCGGGGAGCTGTTTTTT CASSRTSGGLPGELFF
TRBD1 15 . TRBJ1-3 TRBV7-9 TGTGCCAGCAGCCTAGGGACAGGGGACGGAAACACCATATATTTT CASSLGTGDGNTIYF
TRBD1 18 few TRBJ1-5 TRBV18 TGTGCCAGCTCATCGCTCCGACAGGGGCCCATGTCCAATCAGCCCCAGCATTTT CASSSLRQGPMSNQPQHF
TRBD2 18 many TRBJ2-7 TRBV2 TGTGCCAGCAGTGAACGTCGACTAGCGGGAGGATCTATCCACGAGCAGTACTTC CASSERRLAGGSIHEQYF
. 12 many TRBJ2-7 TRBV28 TGTGCCAGCAGCCCCCGCGGCTACGAGCAGTACTTC CASSPRGYEQYF
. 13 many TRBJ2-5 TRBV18 TGTGCCAGCTCACACCGGTACCAAGAGACCCAGTACTTC CASSHRYQETQYF
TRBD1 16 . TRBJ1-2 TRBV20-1 TGCAGTGCTAGACCCCCCCCGGGACAGGGGGCGCAGGGCTACACCTTC CSARPPPGQGAQGYTF
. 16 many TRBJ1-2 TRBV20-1 TGCAGTGCTAGAGCGGGACATATGAGGTTTAACTATGGCTACACCTTC CSARAGHMRFNYGYTF
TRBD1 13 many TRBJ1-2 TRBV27 TGTGCCAGCAGTTTCGGGACAGCGGCTGGCTACACCTTC CASSFGTAAGYTF
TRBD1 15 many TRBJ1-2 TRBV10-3 TGTGCCATCAGTGCTCGGACAGGGGATCACTATGGCTACACCTTC CAISARTGDHYGYTF
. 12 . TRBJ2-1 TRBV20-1 TGCAGTGCTATGCAATCCGGGACCACGCAGTTCTTC CSAMQSGTTQFF
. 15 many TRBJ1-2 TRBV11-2 TGTGCCAGCAGCTCCCGGAACTCCGGCGGGTATGGCTACACCTTC CASSSRNSGGYGYTF
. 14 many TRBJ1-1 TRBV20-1 TGCAGTGCTAGAACCTCAACAGGGAACACTGAAGCTTTCTTT CSARTSTGNTEAFF
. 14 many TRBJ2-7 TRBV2 TGTGCCAGCAGTGAAATGGGAAGTTGGGACGAGCAGTACTTC CASSEMGSWDEQYF
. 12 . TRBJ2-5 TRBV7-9 TGTGCCAGCAGCTTAGAATCTTTCGCCCAGTACTTC CASSLESFAQYF
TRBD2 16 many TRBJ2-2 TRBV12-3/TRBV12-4 TGTGCCAGCAGTGGACGACTGCGGGAGGAGTTCGGGGAGCTGTTTTTT CASSGRLREEFGELFF
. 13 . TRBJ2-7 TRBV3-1 TGTGCCAGCAGCCTAGGTGGGCGTTCGGAGCAGTACTTC CASSLGGRSEQYF
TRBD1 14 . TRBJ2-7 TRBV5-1 TGCGCCAGCAGCTTGGGACAGGGGATACACGAGCAGTACTTC CASSLGQGIHEQYF